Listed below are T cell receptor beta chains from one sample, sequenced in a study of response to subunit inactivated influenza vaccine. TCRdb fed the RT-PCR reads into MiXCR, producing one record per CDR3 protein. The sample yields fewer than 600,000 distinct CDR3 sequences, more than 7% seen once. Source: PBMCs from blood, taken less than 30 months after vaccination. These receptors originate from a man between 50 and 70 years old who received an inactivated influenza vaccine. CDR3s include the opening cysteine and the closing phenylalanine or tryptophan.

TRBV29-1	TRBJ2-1	CSVGGTRWSNEQFF
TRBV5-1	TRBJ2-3	CASSPELAGTDTQYF
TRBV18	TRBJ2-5	CASSPPSLVRETQYF
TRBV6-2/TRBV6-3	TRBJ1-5	CASSYRNQPQHF
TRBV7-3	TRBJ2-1	CASSTIGLAADSSYNEQFF
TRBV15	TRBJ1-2	CATRTSGVEHVYTF
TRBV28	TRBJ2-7	CASSFLSDGGTSSYEQYF
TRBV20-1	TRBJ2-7	CSATKGHADSYEQYF
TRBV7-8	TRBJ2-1	CASSLRIDSSWNEQFF
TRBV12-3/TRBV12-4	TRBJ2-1	CASSLSDWRGGENEQFF
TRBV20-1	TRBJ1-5	CSAHGRDTESSNQPQHF
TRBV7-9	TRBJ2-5	CASSRDRIQETQYF
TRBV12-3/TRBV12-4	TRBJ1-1	CASRSGYTEAFF
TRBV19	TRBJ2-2	CASKLQMNNGELFF
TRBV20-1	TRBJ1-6	CSALPGDFNSPLHF
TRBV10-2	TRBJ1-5	CASSDRGPNQPQHF
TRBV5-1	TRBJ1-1	CASSLGGIDAFF
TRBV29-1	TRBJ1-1	CSVSRATPNTEAFF
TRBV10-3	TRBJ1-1	CAISESGAGTEAFF
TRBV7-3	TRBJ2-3	CASSLGVNTDTQYF
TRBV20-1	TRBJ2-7	CSARDWGGSYEQYF
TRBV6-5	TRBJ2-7	CASSYSFGTGDSYEQYF
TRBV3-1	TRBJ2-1	CASSQAGGGSYEQFF
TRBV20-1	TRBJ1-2	CSAPVYGYTF
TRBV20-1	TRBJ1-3	CSARDGAASGNTIYF
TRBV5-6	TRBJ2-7	CASSLRAGVRFYEQYF
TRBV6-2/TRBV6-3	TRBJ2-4	CASSYSQGAGAKNIQYF
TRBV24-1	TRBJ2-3	CATSPASDSDTQYF
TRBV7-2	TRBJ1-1	CASSLVGEPRSEAFF
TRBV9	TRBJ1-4	CASSVGGPNEKLFF
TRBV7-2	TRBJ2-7	CASSLVRGQNYEQYF
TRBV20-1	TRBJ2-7	CSARIASGSYEQYF
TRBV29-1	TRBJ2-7	CSVDAGSGYEQYF